These 6 T cell receptor beta chains originate from one sample sequenced in a study of CXCR3-negative and CXCR3-positive naive CD8 T cells. TRB cDNA libraries were made by UMI-labeled 5' RACE. TCRdb reprocessed the 5' RACE reads and stores each CDR3 protein as one record, lacking DNA. The table lists about 5,800 distinct CDR3 sequences. Sequenced material: naive CXCR3- CD8+ T cells from blood. The subset here: CD45RO-CCR7+CD27+CD95- naive CD8+ T cells lacking CXCR3 (TNR3-). These receptors all come from a human donor in good health. Some clones in this sample may be carry-over from other donors' samples.

In terms of frequency, this clonotype is medium-sized (0.01 to 0.1%). The chain is built from TRBV29-1 and TRBJ1-3; TCRdb's D gene call, TRBD1, goes unchecked for lack of DNA. Per the germline V gene, CDR1 is SQVTM and CDR2 is ANQGSEA. The CDR3 is 15 amino acids. The CDR3 loop is CSVEAWGEPGNTIYF. Full variable domain (outside the CDR3, taken from reference TRBV29-1 and TRBJ1-3): SAVISQKPSRDICQRGTSLTIQCQVDSQVTMMFWYRQQPGQSLTLIATANQGSEATYESGFVIDKFPISRPNLTFSTLTVSNMSPEDSSIYLCSVEAWGEPGNTIYFGEGSWLTVV.

The chain uses TRBV5-6 and TRBJ1-1; TCRdb outputs TRBD1, but without DNA this stays unchecked. CDR3 length: 14 amino acids. CDR1 SGHDT and CDR2 YYEEEE come from the germline V gene. The CDR3 here is CASSPTGAWTEAFF.

The chain is built from TRBV7-2 and TRBJ1-4; TCRdb's D call, TRBD1, is unchecked because there is no DNA. This CDR3 comprises 15 residues. Germline values: CDR1 SGHTA, CDR2 FQGNSA. The CDR3 spells CASSHPGQGYEKLFF.

The chain has TRBV4-1 and TRBJ2-7; the TRBD1 assignment by TCRdb is unverifiable without DNA. In germline, CDR1 is MGHRA, CDR2 YSYEKL. CDR3 length equals 16 residues. CDR3 in amino acids: CASSQDLRDGSYEQYF.

This clonotype is deemed medium-sized (0.01 to 0.1%) by its frequency. V is TRBV20-1 and J is TRBJ1-1; with no DNA, the TCRdb D assignment of TRBD1 cannot be verified. This CDR3 comprises 14 residues. CDR1 and CDR2 (germline): DFQATT, SNEGSKA (reference sequence). CDR3 residues: CSARGQGPNTEAFF.

J is TRBJ1-5 and V is TRBV6-2 or TRBV6-3; TCRdb indicates TRBD1, and absent DNA this call remains unverified. Germline V CDR1 and CDR2: MNHEY, SVGEGT. The CDR3 length is 16 residues. The CDR3 region is CASSEASGTANQPQHF.